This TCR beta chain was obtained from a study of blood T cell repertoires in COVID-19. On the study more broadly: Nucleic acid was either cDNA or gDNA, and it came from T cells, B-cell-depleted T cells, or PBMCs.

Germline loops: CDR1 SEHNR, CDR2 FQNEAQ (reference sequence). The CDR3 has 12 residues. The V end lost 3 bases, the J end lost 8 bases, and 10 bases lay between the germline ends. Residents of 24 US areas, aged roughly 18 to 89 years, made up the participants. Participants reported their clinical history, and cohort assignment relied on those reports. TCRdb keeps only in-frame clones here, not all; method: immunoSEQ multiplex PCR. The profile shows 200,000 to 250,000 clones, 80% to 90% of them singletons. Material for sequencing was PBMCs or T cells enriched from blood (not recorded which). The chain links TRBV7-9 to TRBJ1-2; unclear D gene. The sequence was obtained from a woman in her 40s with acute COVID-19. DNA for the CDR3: TGTGCCAGCAGCTTCGACAATCGGGGCTACACCTTC. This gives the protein CASSFDNRGYTF.